One sample yielded the 32 T cell receptor beta chains listed below, sequenced in a study of blood T cells in healthy people across ages. It was with a sample-barcoded 5' primer and a J-beta primer mix that a second PCR of about 6 to 12 cycles was run. From the 5' RACE reads, TCRdb called clonotypes with MiXCR, one entry per CDR3 protein. The sample consists of about 1.1 million distinct CDR3 sequences, 35% to 40% of them appearing once. Sequencing was performed on blood. The receptors shown here come from a man in his late teens or twenties in good health.

This clonotype appeared a few times. This chain connects TRBV7-8 to TRBJ1-1, with D maybe TRBD1 (6 bases). The CDR3 runs to 13 residues. Germline V CDR1 and CDR2: SGHVS, FQNEAQ. V was shortened by 5 bases and J by 2 bases, with 9 bases between the two germline ends. The CDR3 coding sequence is TGTGCCAGCAGCGAGGACAGTAACACTGAAGCTTTCTTT. Translation gives CASSEDSNTEAFF.

V and J are TRBV20-1 and TRBJ2-3; possible D gene TRBD2, 5 bases. The CDR3 is 14 amino acids. The germline V gene encodes CDR1 DFQATT and CDR2 SNEGSKA (reference sequence). Trimming removed 4 bases from V and 2 bases from J, with 13 bases in between. DNA of the CDR3: TGCAGTGCTACGAGGGCAGTTCCCACAGATACGCAGTATTTT. Its protein product is CSATRAVPTDTQYF.

Details on this clonotype: A junction end diverges from the germline sequence, so it may reflect a read error. The chain is built from TRBV7-2 and TRBJ2-2; D gene uncertain. Per germline, CDR1 SGHTA and CDR2 FQGNSA. This CDR3 comprises 12 residues. The CDR3: CASSQNTAELFF. The CDR3 DNA follows: TGTGCCAGCAGCCAAAACACCGCGGAGCTGTTTTTT.

J is TRBJ2-7 and V is TRBV28; 10 bases fit TRBD2. Losses at the gene ends were 9 bases for V and 7 bases for J; bases not matched to a gene: 21. The CDR3 covers 17 residues. Germline CDR1 MDHEN, CDR2 SYDVKM. CDR3 in amino acids: CASHCLPQRGGHNEQYF. DNA of the CDR3: TGTGCCAGTCACTGCCTACCTCAGCGGGGGGGCCACAATGAGCAGTACTTC.

This clonotype showed up just a few times. DNA of the CDR3: TGTGCCAGCAGTCTGCGGGGGGCCCAAGAGACCCAGTACTTC. Residues: CASSLRGAQETQYF. V gene TRBV3-1 combines with J gene TRBJ2-5, with TRBD2 matching over 8 bases. The CDR3 extends over 14 amino acids. The germline V gene encodes CDR1 LGHDT and CDR2 YNNKEL (reference sequence). Unmatched junction bases numbered 4, after V lost 6 bases and J lost 1 base.

The chain carries TRBV12-3 or TRBV12-4 and TRBJ1-5; weak D call: TRBD1 (6 bases). V was pared by 5 bases and J by 6 bases, with 14 bases between. There are 14 residues in the CDR3. The CDR3 loop is CASSNQGMGQPQHF. For the CDR3, the DNA is TGTGCCAGCAGTAATCAGGGGATGGGTCAGCCCCAGCATTTT.

In the case of this clonotype: Relative to the germline gene, one junction end is altered; a read error may explain this. The chain joins TRBV4-1 to TRBJ2-5, with D perhaps given as TRBD1 or TRBD2 (5 bases each). The germline V gene encodes CDR1 MGHRA and CDR2 YSYEKL. There are 17 residues in the CDR3. As DNA, the CDR3 is TGCGCCAGCAGCCACAAAGCCCAACAGGACTTAGGAGAGACCCGGTACTTC. Translated, it gives CASSHKAQQDLGETRYF.

V gene TRBV12-3 or TRBV12-4 combines with J gene TRBJ1-2; a possible D gene is TRBD1 (5 bases). CDR3 length equals 15 residues. Trimming took 2 bases from V and 3 from J, leaving 13 bases between them. The CDR3 sequence is CASSLFGGLDYGYTF. For the CDR3, the DNA is TGTGCCAGCAGTTTATTTGGGGGTTTGGACTATGGCTACACCTTC.

The V and J genes are TRBV20-1 and TRBJ2-1; tentatively, D is TRBD1 or TRBD2 (6 bases each). The CDR3 is 17 residues long. Germline CDR1 DFQATT, CDR2 SNEGSKA (reference sequence). V lost 3 bases, J lost 0 bases, and 18 bases lay in between. CDR3 DNA sequence: TGCAGTGCTAGGAGGGGGGAACAGGCTAGCTCCTACAATGAGCAGTTCTTC. This gives the protein CSARRGEQASSYNEQFF.

This clonotype was counted between two and nine times. This chain joins TRBV6-6 and TRBJ2-1; D perhaps matches TRBD2 (5 bases). Germline CDR1 and CDR2: MNHNY and SVGAGI (reference sequence). V was cut by 6 bases and J by 8 bases, with 11 bases left in between. The CDR3 consists of 12 residues. Here the CDR3 reads CASRVDFDEQFF. The DNA for the CDR3 is TGTGCCAGCAGGGTGGACTTTGATGAGCAGTTCTTC.

Remarks on this clonotype: A much bigger clone sits one base away, suggesting this may be a read error. The chain links TRBV5-1 to TRBJ1-2, with a possible D match to TRBD1 (5 bases). V dropped 0 bases and J dropped 4 bases, with 19 bases sitting between them. The CDR3 spans 17 residues. CDR1 and CDR2 (germline): SGHRS, YFSETQ. CDR3 region: CASSLEGGGRDPYGYTF. CDR3 nucleotides: TGCGCCAGCAGCTTGGAAGGTGGGGGACGAGACCCCTATGGCTACACCTTC.

V is TRBV7-9 and J is TRBJ1-2, with D unclear. The V and J ends lost 7 bases and 4 bases respectively, with 10 bases between them. This CDR3 is 12 amino acids long. CDR1 is SEHNR and CDR2 is FQNEAQ in the germline V gene (reference sequence). For the CDR3, the DNA is TGTGCCAGCACCGCCGCCTCCTATGGCTACACCTTC. Translating gives CASTAASYGYTF.

This chain uses TRBV20-1 with TRBJ2-3; 8 bases are shared with TRBD2. Germline trimming cut 5 bases from V and 2 bases from J; bases unmatched to any gene: 9. CDR3 length: 15 amino acids. Germline CDR1 and CDR2: DFQATT and SNEGSKA (reference sequence). CDR3 region: CSAPGGGGYTDTQYF. The CDR3 bases are TGCAGTGCTCCCGGGGGGGGAGGGTACACAGATACGCAGTATTTT.

The gene calls are TRBV4-1 and TRBJ2-1; TRBD2 agrees at 13 bases. This CDR3 is 14 amino acids long. The ends lost 4 bases at V and 9 bases at J; junction bases unmatched: 3. The germline CDR1 and CDR2 sequences are MGHRA and YSYEKL. As DNA, the CDR3 is TGCGCCAGCAGCCCGACTAGCGGGGGGTGTGAGCAGTTCTTC. It is translated as CASSPTSGGCEQFF.

The rearrangement links TRBV6-5 to TRBJ1-6; D remains unclear. This CDR3 has 14 amino acids. Trimming cost V 2 bases and J 9 bases, with 11 bases left between them. Germline CDR1 is MNHEY and CDR2 is SVGAGI. CDR3 in DNA: TGTGCCAGCAGTTACGGGGTCGCGGCTTCACCCCTCCACTTT. This sequence encodes CASSYGVAASPLHF.

This clonotype came up a few times. The V gene is TRBV4-3, the J gene TRBJ1-5; no clear D gene. There are 16 residues in the CDR3. Germline CDR1 reads LGHNA; CDR2 reads YSLEER. Trimming removed 0 bases from V and 0 bases from J, with 9 bases in between. Here the CDR3 reads CASSQEWGYSNQPQHF. The CDR3 DNA follows: TGCGCCAGCAGCCAAGAATGGGGTTATAGCAATCAGCCCCAGCATTTT.

This clonotype was recorded a few times. This rearrangement joins TRBV20-1 to TRBJ2-1; D is possibly TRBD2 (6 bases). The J call may be incorrect, as the DNA end agrees better with TRBJ2-7. The length of the CDR3 is 12 residues. Germline-derived CDR1 and CDR2 are DFQATT and SNEGSKA (reference sequence). This CDR3 reads CSAPSADNEQYF. CDR3 sequence (DNA): TGCAGTGCTCCTAGCGCGGACAATGAGCAGTACTTC.

The sample holds a few counts of this clonotype. At one of its ends the junction is not consistent with the germline gene, which may arise from a read error. The chain recombines TRBV6-2 or TRBV6-3 with TRBJ1-2; 9 nucleotides line up with TRBD1. CDR3 length: 14 amino acids. CDR1 and CDR2 (germline): MNHEY, SVGEGT. DNA of the CDR3: TGTGCCAGCAGAGGGACAGGGACTAACTATGGCCACACCTTC. Translating it yields CASRGTGTNYGHTF.

This clonotype was counted only a few times. The chain carries TRBV20-1 and TRBJ2-3, with D uncertain. This CDR3 is 15 amino acids long. Germline lookup yields CDR1 DFQATT and CDR2 SNEGSKA (reference sequence). Trimming took off 6 bases at V and 1 base at J, with 17 bases between the two ends. CDR3 region: CSAEVSPGRTDTQYF. The CDR3 DNA sequence: TGCAGTGCCGAGGTCTCGCCAGGTCGCACAGATACGCAGTATTTT.

With respect to this clonotype: The junction shows a germline mismatch at one end, possibly a read error. J is TRBJ2-3 and V is TRBV4-2; D not resolved. Germline values: CDR1 LGHNA, CDR2 YNFKEQ. This CDR3 has 13 amino acids. The CDR3 loop is CVSSQETEDTQYF. CDR3 DNA sequence: TGTGTCAGCAGCCAAGAAACCGAAGATACGCAGTATTTT.

The chain employs TRBV5-1 and TRBJ1-1; 7 bases are shared with TRBD1. The CDR3 is made up of 17 amino acids. The trim removed 4 bases at V and 0 bases at J, leaving 12 bases unmatched. Germline loops: CDR1 SGHRS, CDR2 YFSETQ. This CDR3 is CASSPEGGTAMNTEAFF. In nucleotides, the CDR3 is TGCGCCAGCAGCCCCGAAGGTGGGACAGCGATGAACACTGAAGCTTTCTTT.

This clonotype was counted at least ten times. The rearrangement joins TRBV15 to TRBJ2-5; TRBD2 matches 13 bases. The CDR3 has 17 residues. Germline CDR1 and CDR2: LNHNV and YYDKDF (reference sequence). Trimming removed 3 bases from V and 5 bases from J; junction bases left unmatched: 9. CDR3 region: CATSRTSGGKFWETQYF. The CDR3 DNA reads as TGTGCCACCAGCAGGACTAGCGGGGGGAAGTTTTGGGAGACCCAGTACTTC.

This rearrangement joins TRBV6-2 or TRBV6-3 to TRBJ2-3; TRBD2 matches at 14 bases. After removal of 8 bases from V and 5 bases from J, the junction contained 3 bases not matched to a gene. From germline, CDR1 is MNHEY and CDR2 SVGEGT. This CDR3 contains 14 residues. CDR3 DNA sequence: TGTGCCAGCGGACTAGCGGGGGGAGGAGATACGCAGTATTTT. Encoded protein: CASGLAGGGDTQYF.

The genes are TRBV5-1 and TRBJ1-6; TRBD1 aligns across 7 bases. This CDR3 is 13 amino acids long. Germline CDR1 and CDR2: SGHRS and YFSETQ. Trimming cost V 5 bases and J 11 bases; bases outside gene matches: 7. This CDR3 is CASSWTGEPPLHF. CDR3 DNA: TGCGCCAGCAGTTGGACAGGAGAGCCACCCCTCCACTTT.

V is TRBV25-1 and J is TRBJ2-7; D may match TRBD1 or TRBD2 (7 bases each). This CDR3 has 14 amino acids. Trimming took 3 bases from V and 4 from J, leaving 13 bases between them. The germline CDR1 and CDR2 sequences are MGHDK and SYGVNS. CDR3 bases: TGTGCCAGCAGTGAGGGAGGGGGCGATTACGAGCAGTACTTC. Its protein is CASSEGGGDYEQYF.

There are a few counts of this clonotype. The chain joins TRBV6-2 or TRBV6-3 to TRBJ2-5, with 11 bases that match TRBD2. The CDR3 length is 16 residues. In germline, CDR1 is MNHEY, CDR2 SVGEGT. V lost 2 bases and J lost 5; bases outside the gene matches: 7. CDR3 nucleotides: TGTGCCAGCAGTTACAACCTCGGACTAGCGGGTGAGACCCAGTACTTC. Amino acids: CASSYNLGLAGETQYF.

V gene TRBV27 combines with J gene TRBJ2-5, with D perhaps matching TRBD2 (5 bases). The J call may be in error: the DNA end matches TRBJ2-7 better. The CDR3 consists of 13 residues. Germline loops: CDR1 MNHEY, CDR2 SMNVEV (reference sequence). The CDR3 is CASSLIVSGEQYF. The CDR3 region has the DNA TGTGCCAGCAGCTTAATTGTCAGCGGCGAGCAGTACTTC.

V usage is TRBV6-1 and J usage is TRBJ2-2, with unresolved D. The V gene lost 1 base and the J gene lost 0 bases, with 9 bases spanning the gap. Germline V CDR1 and CDR2: MNHNS, SASEGT. The CDR3 has 16 amino acids. CDR3: CASSEGPSSNTGELFF. CDR3 nucleotides: TGTGCCAGCAGTGAAGGGCCAAGCTCGAACACCGGGGAGCTGTTTTTT.

CDR3 in DNA: TGTGCCAGCAGCCCGACATTGGGTACTGAAGCTTTCTTT. It yields the protein CASSPTLGTEAFF. V is TRBV11-1 and J is TRBJ1-1, with D unresolved. The CDR3 has 13 amino acids. The germline V gene has CDR1 SGHAT and CDR2 FQDESV (reference sequence). Trimming took 5 bases from V and 5 from J, leaving 12 bases between them.

The chain couples TRBV10-3 to TRBJ2-1, with TRBD1 identical over 9 bases. V shed 11 bases and J 1 base; nucleotides not matched to a gene: 9. The CDR3 totals 15 residues. CDR1 ENHRY and CDR2 SYGVKD come from the germline V gene. The CDR3 region has the DNA TGTGCCGCTACCGCCGGGACAGGGTCCTACAATGAGCAGTTCTTC. Translation gives CAATAGTGSYNEQFF.

At least ten counts were recorded for this clonotype. The chain has TRBV29-1 and TRBJ1-2, with unresolved D. The CDR3 sequence is 15 residues long. Germline values: CDR1 SQVTM, CDR2 ANQGSEA. Deletions cut 7 bases from V and 2 bases from J, with 20 bases between. This chain's CDR3 is CSASFFSEENYGYTF. The CDR3 DNA is TGCAGCGCCAGTTTCTTCTCCGAGGAAAACTATGGCTACACCTTC.

V and J are TRBV18 and TRBJ2-3; 7 bases map to TRBD1. The J segment lost 2 bases and the V segment lost 3 bases, leaving 2 bases of the junction unmatched. Germline V gene data show CDR1 as KGHSH and CDR2 as LQKENI. The CDR3 is made up of 14 amino acids. As DNA, the CDR3 is TGTGCCAGCTCACCGGACAGGTTCACAGATACGCAGTATTTT. As protein: CASSPDRFTDTQYF.